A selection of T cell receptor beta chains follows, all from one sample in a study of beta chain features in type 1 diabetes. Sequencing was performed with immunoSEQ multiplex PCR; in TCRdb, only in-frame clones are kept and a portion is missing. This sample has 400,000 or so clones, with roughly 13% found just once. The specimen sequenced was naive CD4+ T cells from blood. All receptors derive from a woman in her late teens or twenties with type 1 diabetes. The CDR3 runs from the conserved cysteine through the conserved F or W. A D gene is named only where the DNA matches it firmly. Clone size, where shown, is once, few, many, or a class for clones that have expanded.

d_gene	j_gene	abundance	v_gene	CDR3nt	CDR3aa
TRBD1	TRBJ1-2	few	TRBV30	TGTGCCTGGAGGATCCCGGGACAGGTCTATGGCTACACCTTC	CAWRIPGQVYGYTF
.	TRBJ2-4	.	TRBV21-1	TGTGCCAGCAGCAAAAAAAGGGGACAGGGAGGGAACATTCAGTACTTC	CASSKKRGQGGNIQYF
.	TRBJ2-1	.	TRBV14	TGTGCCAGCAGCCAACTAGAATACAATGAGCAGTTCTTC	CASSQLEYNEQFF
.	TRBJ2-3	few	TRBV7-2	TGTGCCAGCAGCCCAGGAGGGGGCACAGATACGCAGTATTTT	CASSPGGGTDTQYF
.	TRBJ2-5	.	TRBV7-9	TGTGCCAGCAGCGCAGGACAGTACCAAGAGACCCAGTACTTC	CASSAGQYQETQYF
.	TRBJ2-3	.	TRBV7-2	TGTGCCGGGGGCGGGGGTACAGATACGCAGTATTTT	CAGGGGTDTQYF
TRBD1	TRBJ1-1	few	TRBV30	TGTGCCTGGGGGAGGACAGGTTGGAACACTGAAGCTTTCTTT	CAWGRTGWNTEAFF
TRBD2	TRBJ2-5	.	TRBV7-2	TGTGCCAGCAGCCTCCAGGGGACTAGCGGGGGGGTCCAGTACTTC	CASSLQGTSGGVQYF
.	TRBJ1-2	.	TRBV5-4	TGTGCCAGCAGCTTAGGTCGGGGGGGAGCCTATGGCTACACCTTC	CASSLGRGGAYGYTF
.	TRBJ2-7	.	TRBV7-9	TGTGCCAGCAGCTTAACGCCTAGCCAGAGGTCCTACGAGCAGTACTTC	CASSLTPSQRSYEQYF
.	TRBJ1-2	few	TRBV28	TGTGCCAGCAGTTGGAGTGGGGGCTACACCTTC	CASSWSGGYTF
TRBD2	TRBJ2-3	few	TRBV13	TGTGCCAGCAGCGAACTAGCGGGGGACGGGACAGATACGCAGTATTTT	CASSELAGDGTDTQYF
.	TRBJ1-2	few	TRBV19	TGTGCCAGTAGTATTATCACTCCTATCCCCTATGGCTACACCTTC	CASSIITPIPYGYTF
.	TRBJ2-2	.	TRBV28	TGTGCCAGCGGGGCCCAGGGGTTGTACACCGGGGAGCTGTTTTTT	CASGAQGLYTGELFF
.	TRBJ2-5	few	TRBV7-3	TGTGCCAGCAGCCTCCGGCGGTCCGGCTTCGAGACCCAGTACTTC	CASSLRRSGFETQYF
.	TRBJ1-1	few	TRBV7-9	TGTGCCAGCAGCGCCCATGACGGACAGAACACTGAAGCTTTCTTT	CASSAHDGQNTEAFF
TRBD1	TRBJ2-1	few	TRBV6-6	TGTGCCAGCAGGTGGACAGGGGGAGTCCATGAGCAGTTCTTC	CASRWTGGVHEQFF
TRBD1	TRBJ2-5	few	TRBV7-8	TGTGCCATCAAACGTACTCGGGGACAGACCCAAGAGACCCAGTACTTC	CAIKRTRGQTQETQYF
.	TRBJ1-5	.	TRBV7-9	TGTGCCAGCAGCTCCCAGGAGGGACAGCCCCAGCATTTT	CASSSQEGQPQHF
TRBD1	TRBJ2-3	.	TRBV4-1	TGCGCCAGCAGGCATCAGGGGGTCCAGTATTTT	CASRHQGVQYF
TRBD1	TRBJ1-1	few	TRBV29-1	TGCAGCGTCTCAAAGACAGGGGCCACTGAAGCTTTCTTT	CSVSKTGATEAFF
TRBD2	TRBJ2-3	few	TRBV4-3	TGCGCCAGCAGCCCGATAGCGGGAGGGACAGATACGCAGTATTTT	CASSPIAGGTDTQYF
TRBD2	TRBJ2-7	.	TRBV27	TGTGCCAGCAGGACTAGCGGGGGTCGCTCCTACGAGCAGTACTTC	CASRTSGGRSYEQYF
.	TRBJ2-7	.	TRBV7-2	TGTGCCAGCAGCTTAGTTCAGGGTTCCGAGCAGTACTTC	CASSLVQGSEQYF
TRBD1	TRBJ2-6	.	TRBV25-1	TGTGCCAGCGGACAGGGGCTTGCCTCTGGGGCCAACGTCCTGACTTTC	CASGQGLASGANVLTF
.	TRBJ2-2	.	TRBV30	TGTGCCTGGAGTGTTATACAGTACACCGGGGAGCTGTTTTTT	CAWSVIQYTGELFF
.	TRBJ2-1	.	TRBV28	TGTGCCAGTCTGGGGGGGGGCCCATACAATGAGCAGTTCTTC	CASLGGGPYNEQFF
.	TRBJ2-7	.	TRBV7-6	TGTGCCAGCAGCTTTTTTGAGGACGAGCAGTACTTC	CASSFFEDEQYF
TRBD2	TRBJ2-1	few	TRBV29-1	TGCAGCGTCATCGGCGGGGGATGGGGTGAGCAGTTCTTC	CSVIGGGWGEQFF
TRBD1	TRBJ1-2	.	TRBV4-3	TGCGCCAGCAGCCAAGAGCCAGGCCCCAAGGACAGGGAGGCTACTTATGGCTACACCTTC	CASSQEPGPKDREATYGYTF
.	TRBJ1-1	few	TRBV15	TGTGCCACCAATTTCGGGTTGAACACTGAAGCTTTCTTT	CATNFGLNTEAFF
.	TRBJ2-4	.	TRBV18	TGTGCCAGCTCACCGGGGGGTGTAGCCAAAAACATTCAGTACTTC	CASSPGGVAKNIQYF
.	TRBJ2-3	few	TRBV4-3	TGCGCCAGCAGCCAAGTGGGAGGTACGCAGTATTTT	CASSQVGGTQYF
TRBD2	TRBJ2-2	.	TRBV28	TGTGCCAGCTTACTAGCGGGCTACACCGGGGAGCTGTTTTTT	CASLLAGYTGELFF
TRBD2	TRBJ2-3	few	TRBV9	TGTGCCAGCAGCCTTGGGATAGCGGGGGACACAGATACGCAGTATTTT	CASSLGIAGDTDTQYF
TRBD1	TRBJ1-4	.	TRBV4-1	TGCGCCAGCAGCCCGTCCGGACAGGGGGGATTTGGGAAACTGTTTTTT	CASSPSGQGGFGKLFF
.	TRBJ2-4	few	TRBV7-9	TGTGCCAGCAGCCGCCCGGGACTAGCCAAAAACATTCAGTACTTC	CASSRPGLAKNIQYF
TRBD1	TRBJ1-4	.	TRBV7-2	TGTGCCAGCAGCTTAGGCAACAGGGGAAATGAAAAACTGTTTTTT	CASSLGNRGNEKLFF
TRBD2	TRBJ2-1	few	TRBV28	TGTGCCAGCAGTTTAACCAGCAGCGGGAGTTACAATGAGCAGTTCTTC	CASSLTSSGSYNEQFF
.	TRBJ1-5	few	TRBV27	TGTGCCAGCAGGCCGACGGGGGGGCCTCAGCCCCAGCATTTT	CASRPTGGPQPQHF
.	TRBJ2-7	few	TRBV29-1	TGCAGCGTTGTCAGGCTGACCTCCTACGAGCAGTACTTC	CSVVRLTSYEQYF
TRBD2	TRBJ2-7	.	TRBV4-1	TGCGCCAGCAGCCAAGTGTCTAGCGGGAGTCGTAACGAGCAGTACTTC	CASSQVSSGSRNEQYF
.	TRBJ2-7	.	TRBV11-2	TGTGCCAGCAGCCTACAGGTCCACGAGCAGTACTTC	CASSLQVHEQYF
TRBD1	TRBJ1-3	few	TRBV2	TGTGCCAGCAGTGAGGGGGGACAGCCCTCTGGAAACACCATATATTTT	CASSEGGQPSGNTIYF
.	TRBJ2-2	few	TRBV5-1	TGCGCCAGCAGCTTGGAGAGTATGTCCGGGGAGCTGTTTTTT	CASSLESMSGELFF
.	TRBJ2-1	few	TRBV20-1	TGCAGTGCTAGAGCGGGTTTTGAGCAGTTCTTC	CSARAGFEQFF
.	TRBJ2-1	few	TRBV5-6	TGTGCCAGCAGCTTGCGTCAGGTTTACAATGAGCAGTTCTTC	CASSLRQVYNEQFF
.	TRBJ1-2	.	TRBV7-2	TGTGCCAGCAGCTCCAGAACGGGGGGCGAGTATGGCTACACCTTC	CASSSRTGGEYGYTF
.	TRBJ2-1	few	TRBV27	TGTGCCAGCAGTTTGCGCTGGGGCGATGAGCAGTTCTTC	CASSLRWGDEQFF
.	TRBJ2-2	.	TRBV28	TGTGCCAGCAGGTGGGGACAGAACACCGGGGAGCTGTTTTTT	CASRWGQNTGELFF
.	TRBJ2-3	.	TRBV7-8	TGTGCCAGCAGCCCCATAGGAGCTCGGGATACGCAGTATTTT	CASSPIGARDTQYF
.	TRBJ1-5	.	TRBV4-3	TGCGCCAGCAGCCGGGACAACAATCAGCCCCAGCATTTT	CASSRDNNQPQHF